This TCR delta chain was retrieved from a study of gamma-delta chains in newborns, infants, children. Overall study context: Microbial exposure reportedly drives polyclonal innate γδ T cell expansion after birth.

TCRdb re-processed the reads via CATT. The sample has approximately 1,300 delta-chain clones; about 2.5% are singletons. In regard to this clone: This likely stems from a read error, as it lies one base from a far larger clone.

The V end was cut by 0 bases, the J end by 0 bases, with 25 bases between. Germline CDR1 reads GEAIGNYY; CDR2 reads EKD. This CDR3 has 20 amino acids. The receptor was derived from a child in good health. This chain joins TRDV2 and TRDJ1; D perhaps matches TRDD2 (5 bases). Sequenced material: blood. CDR3 in amino acids: CACDTSTFNPSGRYTDKLIF. CDR3 nucleotides: TGTGCCTGTGACACCTCTACCTTCAACCCTTCAGGGAGGTACACCGATAAACTCATCTTT.